This paragraph reports one T cell receptor (beta chain). Its antigen is currently unknown. TCRdb's table, derived via immunoSEQ multiplex PCR, lists solely in-frame clones and lacks some. This sample has approximately 4,900 clones; about 91% occur once, and the top ten carry around 25%. These data belong to a study of lymphopenia after photon versus proton radiotherapy. Study-level findings and limits: After the lymphocyte nadir, photon-treated repertoires showed oligoclonal expansion, especially of CD8+ Temra cells. Only patients who died were analyzed for survival; proton advantage is unproven.

The TCR comes from an elderly man with cholangiocarcinoma. Sequences were derived from peripheral blood, sampled from a patient treated with photon-based radiotherapy.

The DNA for the CDR3 is TGTGCCAGCAGCCCTGGGACAGGGTTCTCCTACGAGCAGTACTTC. Translated, it gives CASSPGTGFSYEQYF. The J gene is TRBJ2-7, the V gene TRBV11-3; 9 nucleotides line up with TRBD1. Germline CDR1 reads SGHNT; CDR2 reads YENEEA. The CDR3 spans 15 residues. With 5 bases clipped from V and 0 bases from J, the junction kept 5 bases outside the gene matches.